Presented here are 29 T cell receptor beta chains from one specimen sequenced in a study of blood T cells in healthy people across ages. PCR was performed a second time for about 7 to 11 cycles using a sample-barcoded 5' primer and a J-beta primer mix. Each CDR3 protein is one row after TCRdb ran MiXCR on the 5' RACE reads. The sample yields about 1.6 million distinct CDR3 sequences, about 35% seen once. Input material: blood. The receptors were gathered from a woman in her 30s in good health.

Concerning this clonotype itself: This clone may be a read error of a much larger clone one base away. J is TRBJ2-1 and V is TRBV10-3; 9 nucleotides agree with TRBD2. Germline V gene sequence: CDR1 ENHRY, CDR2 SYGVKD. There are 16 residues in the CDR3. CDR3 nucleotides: TGTGCCATCAGTGAGCAGGAGACTAGCGGCAATAATGGGCAGTTCTTC. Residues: CAISEQETSGNNGQFF.

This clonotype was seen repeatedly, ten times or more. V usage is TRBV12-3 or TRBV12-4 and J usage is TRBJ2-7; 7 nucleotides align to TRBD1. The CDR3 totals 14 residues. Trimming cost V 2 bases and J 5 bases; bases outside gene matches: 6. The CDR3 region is CASSLQGDVDEQYF. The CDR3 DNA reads TGTGCCAGCAGTTTACAGGGGGACGTAGACGAGCAGTACTTC.

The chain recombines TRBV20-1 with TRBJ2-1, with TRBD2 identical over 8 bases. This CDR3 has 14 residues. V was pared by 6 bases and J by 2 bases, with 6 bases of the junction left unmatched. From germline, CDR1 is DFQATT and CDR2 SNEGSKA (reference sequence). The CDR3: CSAHSGTTYNEQFF. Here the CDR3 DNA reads TGCAGTGCCCATAGCGGGACCACCTACAATGAGCAGTTCTTC.

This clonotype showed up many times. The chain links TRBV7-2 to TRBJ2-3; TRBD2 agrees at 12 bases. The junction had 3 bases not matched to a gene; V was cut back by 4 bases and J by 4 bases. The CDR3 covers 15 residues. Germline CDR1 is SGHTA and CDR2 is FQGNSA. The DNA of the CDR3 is TGTGCCAGCAGCTCCTCTAGCGGGGGGGCAGATACGCAGTATTTT. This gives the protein CASSSSSGGADTQYF. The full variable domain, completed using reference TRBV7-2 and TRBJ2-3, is GAGVSQSPSNKVTEKGKDVELRCDPISGHTALYWYRQSLGQGLEFLIYFQGNSAPDKSGLPSDRFSAERTGGSVSTLTIQRTQQEDSAVYLCASSSSSGGADTQYFGPGTRLTVL.

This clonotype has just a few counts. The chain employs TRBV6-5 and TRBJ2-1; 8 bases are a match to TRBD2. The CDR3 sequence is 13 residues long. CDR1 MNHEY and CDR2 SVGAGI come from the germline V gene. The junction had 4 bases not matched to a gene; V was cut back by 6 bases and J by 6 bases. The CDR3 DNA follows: TGTGCCAGCAGCTACGGGACTAGCAATGAGCAGTTCTTC. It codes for CASSYGTSNEQFF.

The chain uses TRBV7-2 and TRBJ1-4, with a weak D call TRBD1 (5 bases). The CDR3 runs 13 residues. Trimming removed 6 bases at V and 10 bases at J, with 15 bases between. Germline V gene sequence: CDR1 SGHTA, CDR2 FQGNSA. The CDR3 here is CASRARGTGKLFF. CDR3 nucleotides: TGTGCCAGCAGGGCCCGGGGGACGGGAAAACTGTTTTTT.

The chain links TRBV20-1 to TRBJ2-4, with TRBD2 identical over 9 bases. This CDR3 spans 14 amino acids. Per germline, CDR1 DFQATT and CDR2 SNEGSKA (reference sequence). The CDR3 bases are TGCAGCGCCCTCCGGGCACTAGCGGGAAACATTCAGTACTTC. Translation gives CSALRALAGNIQYF.

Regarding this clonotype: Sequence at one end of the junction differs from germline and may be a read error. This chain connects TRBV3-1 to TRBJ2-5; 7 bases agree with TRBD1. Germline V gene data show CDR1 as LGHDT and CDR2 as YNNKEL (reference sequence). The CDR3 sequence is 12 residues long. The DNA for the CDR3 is TGTACCAGCAGCCAGGGGGACCAAGCAGCGTACTTC. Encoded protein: CTSSQGDQAAYF.

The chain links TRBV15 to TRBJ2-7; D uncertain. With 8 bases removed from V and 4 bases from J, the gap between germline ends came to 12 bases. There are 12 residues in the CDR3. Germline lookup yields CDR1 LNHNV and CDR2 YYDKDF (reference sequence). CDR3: CATGTERYEQYF. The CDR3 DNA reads TGTGCCACCGGTACGGAGAGGTACGAGCAGTACTTC.

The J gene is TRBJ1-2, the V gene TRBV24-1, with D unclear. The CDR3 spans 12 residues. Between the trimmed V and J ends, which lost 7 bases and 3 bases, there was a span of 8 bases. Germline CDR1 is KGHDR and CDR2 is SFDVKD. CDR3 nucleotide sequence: TGTGCCACCAGGGGCCGGGACTATGGCTACACCTTC. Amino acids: CATRGRDYGYTF.

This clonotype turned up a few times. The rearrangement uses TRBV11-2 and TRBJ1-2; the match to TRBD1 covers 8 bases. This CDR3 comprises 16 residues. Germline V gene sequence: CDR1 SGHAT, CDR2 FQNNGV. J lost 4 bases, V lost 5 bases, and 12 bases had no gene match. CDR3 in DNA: TGTGCCAGCAGCAAAGTCCAGGGGGCGCAGGGCTATGGCTACACCTTC. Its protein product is CASSKVQGAQGYGYTF.

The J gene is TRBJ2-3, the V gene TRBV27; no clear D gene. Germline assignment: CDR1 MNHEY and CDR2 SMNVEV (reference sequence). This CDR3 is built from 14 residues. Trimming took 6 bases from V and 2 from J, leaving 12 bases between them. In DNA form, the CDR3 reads TGTGCCAGCAGCCCAAACCCATACACAGATACGCAGTATTTT. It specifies CASSPNPYTDTQYF.

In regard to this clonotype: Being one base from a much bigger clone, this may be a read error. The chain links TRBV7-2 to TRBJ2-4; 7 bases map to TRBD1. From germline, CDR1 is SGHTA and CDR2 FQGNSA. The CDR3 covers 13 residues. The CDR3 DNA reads TGTGCCGGCAGCTACAGGGGCCAAAACATTCAGTACTTC. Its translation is CAGSYRGQNIQYF.

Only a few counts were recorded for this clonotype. The CDR3 protein is CASSSGQGLPNSGERYF. Here the CDR3 DNA reads TGCGCCAGCAGCTCCGGACAGGGGCTCCCTAATAGTGGTGAGCGGTACTTC. The V gene is TRBV5-1, the J gene TRBJ2-5; 9 bases match TRBD1. Germline assignment: CDR1 SGHRS and CDR2 YFSETQ. With V trimmed by 3 bases and J by 13 bases, 22 bases remained unmatched. The CDR3 sequence is 17 residues long.

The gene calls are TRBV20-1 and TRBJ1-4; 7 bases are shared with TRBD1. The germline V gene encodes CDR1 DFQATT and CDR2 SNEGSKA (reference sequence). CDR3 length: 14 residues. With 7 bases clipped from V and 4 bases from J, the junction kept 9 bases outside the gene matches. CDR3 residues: CSVPSRDSNEKLFF. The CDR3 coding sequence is TGCAGTGTTCCTAGCCGGGACAGTAATGAAAAACTGTTTTTT.

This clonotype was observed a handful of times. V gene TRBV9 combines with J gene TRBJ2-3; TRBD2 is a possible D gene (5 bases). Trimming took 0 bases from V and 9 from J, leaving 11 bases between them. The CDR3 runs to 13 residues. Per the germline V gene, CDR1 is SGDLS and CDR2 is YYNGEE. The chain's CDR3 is CASSVATRSTQYF. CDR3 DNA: TGTGCCAGCAGCGTAGCCACTAGATCAACGCAGTATTTT.

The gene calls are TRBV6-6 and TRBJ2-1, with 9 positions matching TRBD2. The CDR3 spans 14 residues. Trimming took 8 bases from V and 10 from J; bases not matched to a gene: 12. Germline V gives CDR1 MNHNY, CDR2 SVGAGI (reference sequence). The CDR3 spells CASFHSSGMTEQFF. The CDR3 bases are TGTGCCAGCTTTCATTCTAGCGGGATGACCGAGCAGTTCTTC.

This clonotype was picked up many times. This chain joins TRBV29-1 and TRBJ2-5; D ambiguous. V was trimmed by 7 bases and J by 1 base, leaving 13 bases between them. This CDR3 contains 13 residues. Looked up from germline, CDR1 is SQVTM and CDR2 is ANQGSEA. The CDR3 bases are TGCAGCGCCGTGCCCGGGCCCCAAGAGACCCAGTACTTC. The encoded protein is CSAVPGPQETQYF.

The CDR3 protein is CASSLSRTDNYGYTF. In nucleotides, the CDR3 is TGTGCCAGCAGCCTTAGTCGGACAGATAACTATGGCTACACCTTC. The chain recombines TRBV5-5 with TRBJ1-2; D might be TRBD1 (6 bases). The CDR3 has 15 amino acids. The germline CDR1 and CDR2 sequences are SGHKS and YYEKEE (reference sequence). The ends were cut back, 4 bases at V and 1 base at J, with 14 bases in the middle.

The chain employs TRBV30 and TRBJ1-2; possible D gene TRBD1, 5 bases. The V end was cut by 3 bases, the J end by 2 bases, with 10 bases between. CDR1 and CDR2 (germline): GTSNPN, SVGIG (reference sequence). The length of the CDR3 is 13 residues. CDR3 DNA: TGTGCCTGGAGAGGGGCAGGGAACTATGGCTACACCTTC. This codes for CAWRGAGNYGYTF. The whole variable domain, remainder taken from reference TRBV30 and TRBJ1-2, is SQTIHQWPATLVQPVGSPLSLECTVEGTSNPNLYWYRQAAGRGLQLLFYSVGIGQISSEVPQNLSASRPQDRQFILSSKKLLLSDSGFYLCAWRGAGNYGYTFGSGTRLTVV.

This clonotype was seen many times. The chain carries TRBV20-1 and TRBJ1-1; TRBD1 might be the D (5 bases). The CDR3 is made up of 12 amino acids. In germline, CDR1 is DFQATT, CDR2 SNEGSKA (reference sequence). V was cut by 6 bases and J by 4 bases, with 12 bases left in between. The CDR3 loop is CSAPSGTTEAFF. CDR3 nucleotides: TGCAGTGCACCCTCAGGGACCACTGAAGCTTTCTTT.

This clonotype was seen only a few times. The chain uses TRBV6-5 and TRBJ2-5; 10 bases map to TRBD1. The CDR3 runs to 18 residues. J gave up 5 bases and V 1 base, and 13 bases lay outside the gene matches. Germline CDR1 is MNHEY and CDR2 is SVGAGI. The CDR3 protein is CASSYLSSGQGQRETQYF. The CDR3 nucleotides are TGTGCCAGCAGTTACTTATCGTCGGGACAGGGGCAAAGGGAGACCCAGTACTTC.

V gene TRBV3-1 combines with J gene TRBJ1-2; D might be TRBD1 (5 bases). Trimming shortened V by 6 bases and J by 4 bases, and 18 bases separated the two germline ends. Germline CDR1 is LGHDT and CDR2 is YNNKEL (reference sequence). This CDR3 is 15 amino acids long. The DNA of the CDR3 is TGTGCCAGCAGGAATGGGGGTGCCTCGGCCTATGGCTACACCTTC. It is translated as CASRNGGASAYGYTF.

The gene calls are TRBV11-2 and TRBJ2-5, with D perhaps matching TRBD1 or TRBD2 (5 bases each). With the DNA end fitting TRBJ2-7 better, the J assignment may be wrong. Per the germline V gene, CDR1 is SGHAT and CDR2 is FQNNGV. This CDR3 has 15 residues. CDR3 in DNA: TGTGCCAGCAGCGCGACAGTTCTCAGCGGCGACGAGCAGTACTTC. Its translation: CASSATVLSGDEQYF.

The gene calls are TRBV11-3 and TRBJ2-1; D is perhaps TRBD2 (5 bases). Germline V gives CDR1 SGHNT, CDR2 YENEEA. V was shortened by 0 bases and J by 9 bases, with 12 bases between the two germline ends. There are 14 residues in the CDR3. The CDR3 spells CASSLDRRVTEQFF. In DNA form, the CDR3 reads TGTGCCAGCAGCTTAGATAGGCGGGTTACTGAGCAGTTCTTC.

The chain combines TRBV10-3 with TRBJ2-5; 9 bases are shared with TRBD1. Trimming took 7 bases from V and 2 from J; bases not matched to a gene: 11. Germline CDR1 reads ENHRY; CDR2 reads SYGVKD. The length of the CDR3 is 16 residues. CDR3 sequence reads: CAITTRQGGDQETQYF. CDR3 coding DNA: TGTGCCATCACAACGCGACAGGGGGGAGATCAAGAGACCCAGTACTTC.

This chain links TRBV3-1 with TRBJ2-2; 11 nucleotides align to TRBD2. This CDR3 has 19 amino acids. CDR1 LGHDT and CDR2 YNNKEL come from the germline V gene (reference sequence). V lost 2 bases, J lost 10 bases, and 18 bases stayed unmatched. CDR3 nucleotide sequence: TGTGCCAGCAGCCAACCCGCCGGGACTAGCGGTAACACGGAGGCGGAGCTGTTTTTT. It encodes CASSQPAGTSGNTEAELFF. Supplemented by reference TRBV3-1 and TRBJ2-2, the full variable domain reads DTAVSQTPKYLVTQMGNDKSIKCEQNLGHDTMYWYKQDSKKFLKIMFSYNNKELIINETVPNRFSPKSPDKAHLNLHINSLELGDSAVYFCASSQPAGTSGNTEAELFFGEGSRLTVL.

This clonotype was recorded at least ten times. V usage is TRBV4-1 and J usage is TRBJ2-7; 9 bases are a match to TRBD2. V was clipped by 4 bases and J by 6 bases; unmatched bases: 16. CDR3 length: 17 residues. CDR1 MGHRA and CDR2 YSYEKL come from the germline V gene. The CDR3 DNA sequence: TGCGCCAGCAGCCTGATCCACGGGAGTAGCGGGAGTACCGAGCAGTACTTC. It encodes CASSLIHGSSGSTEQYF.

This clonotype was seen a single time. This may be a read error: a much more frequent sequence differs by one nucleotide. CDR3 nucleotides: TGCAGCGTGCGCCCCACAGGGGTAAACGAGCAGGACTTC. This translates into CSVRPTGVNEQDF. V usage is TRBV29-1 and J usage is TRBJ2-7; 7 bases align to TRBD1. CDR1 is SQVTM and CDR2 is ANQGSEA in the germline V gene. There are 13 residues in the CDR3.